The 30 T cell receptor beta chains below all came from one sample that was sequenced in a study of radiation and T cells in renal cell carcinoma. Noted time point: blood 4 weeks post-SBRT, at nephrectomy. The treatment was: 15 Gy SBRT to primary tumor, nephrectomy 4 weeks later. Clones were sequenced by immunoSEQ multiplex PCR, and TCRdb holds only the in-frame ones, with some missing. The sample has approximately 90,000 clones; around four fifths are singletons. The specimen comprised blood, sampled from a patient whose treatment included radiotherapy and nephrectomy. The receptors derive from a middle-aged man with renal cell carcinoma.

The chain employs TRBV10-3 and TRBJ2-3, with 8 bases aligning to TRBD1. CDR1 is ENHRY and CDR2 is SYGVKD in the germline V gene. This CDR3 has 15 amino acids. The V and J ends lost 6 bases and 4 bases, in that order; junction bases with no gene match: 9. The CDR3 sequence: CAISARAGGSDTQYF. Written as DNA, the CDR3 is TGTGCCATCAGCGCTCGAGCAGGGGGCTCAGATACGCAGTATTTT.

This clone was found a few times. V usage is TRBV9 and J usage is TRBJ2-1, with TRBD2 identical over 9 bases. Germline CDR1 reads SGDLS; CDR2 reads YYNGEE. J was trimmed by 8 bases and V by 0 bases; bases with no gene match: 12. The CDR3 spans 17 residues. Here the CDR3 reads CASSVDPSSGGIDEQFF. The CDR3 DNA follows: TGTGCCAGCAGCGTAGACCCTTCGAGCGGGGGGATCGATGAGCAGTTCTTC.

CDR3 in amino acids: CASSSGQFNYGYTF. CDR3 bases: TGCGCCAGCAGCTCGGGACAATTTAACTATGGCTACACCTTC. The chain carries TRBV5-1 and TRBJ1-2, with D maybe TRBD1 (6 bases). This CDR3 comprises 14 residues. Germline V lookup: CDR1 SGHRS, CDR2 YFSETQ. Trimming cost V 3 bases and J 1 base, with 10 bases left between them.

The chain carries TRBV5-1 and TRBJ2-7, with D unresolved. The germline CDR1 and CDR2 sequences are SGHRS and YFSETQ. This CDR3 is built from 14 residues. V shed 4 bases and J shed 1 base, with 12 bases lying between them. The CDR3 sequence: CASSPSGDSYEQYF. In DNA, the CDR3 is TGCGCCAGCAGCCCCTCAGGAGATTCCTACGAGCAGTACTTC. The full variable domain, rest sourced from reference TRBV5-1 and TRBJ2-7, is KAGVTQTPRYLIKTRGQQVTLSCSPISGHRSVSWYQQTPGQGLQFLFEYFSETQRNKGNFPGRFSGRQFSNSRSEMNVSTLELGDSALYLCASSPSGDSYEQYFGPGTRLTVT.

This chain links TRBV9 with TRBJ2-2; D may be TRBD2 (6 bases). The CDR3 runs 15 residues. V dropped 4 bases and J dropped 5 bases, with 15 bases sitting between them. Germline V gene sequence: CDR1 SGDLS, CDR2 YYNGEE. In DNA form, the CDR3 reads TGTGCCAGCAGCTCTTTCCGGGGGACTACCGGGGAGCTGTTTTTT. Translation: CASSSFRGTTGELFF. Using reference TRBV9 and TRBJ2-2 for the parts outside the CDR3, the full variable domain is DSGVTQTPKHLITATGQRVTLRCSPRSGDLSVYWYQQSLDQGLQFLIQYYNGEERAKGNILERFSAQQFPDLHSELNLSSLELGDSALYFCASSSFRGTTGELFFGEGSRLTVL.

V is TRBV11-2 and J is TRBJ2-3; the D is unclear. V was cut by 0 bases and J by 2 bases, with 6 bases left in between. Germline V gene lookup returns CDR1 SGHAT and CDR2 FQNNGV. CDR3 length: 14 amino acids. CDR3 sequence reads: CASSLEGITDTQYF. The CDR3 region has the DNA TGTGCCAGCAGCTTAGAGGGTATCACAGATACGCAGTATTTT.

V is TRBV5-1 and J is TRBJ2-5; no clear D. The length of the CDR3 is 14 residues. The germline gives CDR1 SGHRS, CDR2 YFSETQ. Trimming took 4 bases from V and 0 from J, leaving 10 bases between them. This CDR3 reads CASSADDNQETQYF. The CDR3 DNA reads as TGCGCCAGCAGCGCCGACGACAACCAAGAGACCCAGTACTTC. Drawing the rest from reference TRBV5-1 and TRBJ2-5, the complete variable domain is KAGVTQTPRYLIKTRGQQVTLSCSPISGHRSVSWYQQTPGQGLQFLFEYFSETQRNKGNFPGRFSGRQFSNSRSEMNVSTLELGDSALYLCASSADDNQETQYFGPGTRLLVL.

The chain employs TRBV18 and TRBJ2-1; 8 bases agree with TRBD2. Germline-derived CDR1 and CDR2 are KGHSH and LQKENI. J was trimmed by 8 bases and V by 6 bases; bases with no gene match: 9. The CDR3 length is 14 residues. The CDR3: CASSPTFGGDEQFF. In DNA form, the CDR3 reads TGTGCCAGCTCCCCAACGTTCGGGGGGGATGAGCAGTTCTTC.

The chain is built from TRBV30 and TRBJ1-5; D is perhaps TRBD1 (6 bases). Germline CDR1 GTSNPN, CDR2 SVGIG (reference sequence). CDR3 length: 14 residues. Between the trimmed V and J ends, which lost 2 bases and 0 bases, there was a span of 8 bases. CDR3 sequence reads: CAWSPGHSNQPQHF. The CDR3 DNA sequence: TGTGCCTGGAGTCCGGGACATAGCAATCAGCCCCAGCATTTT.

The chain links TRBV15 to TRBJ1-4, with no clear D. Trimming cost V 4 bases and J 4 bases, with 10 bases left between them. Germline CDR1 LNHNV, CDR2 YYDKDF (reference sequence). The CDR3 runs 14 residues. The CDR3 bases are TGTGCCACCAGCACACGGACGGGTAATGAAAAACTGTTTTTT. Protein product: CATSTRTGNEKLFF.

V usage is TRBV7-2 and J usage is TRBJ1-2; D possibly corresponds to TRBD1 (6 bases). The V gene's germline CDR1 is SGHTA and CDR2 FQGNSA. The V end was cut by 5 bases, the J end by 7 bases, with 17 bases between. The CDR3 extends over 14 amino acids. The CDR3 DNA sequence: TGTGCCAGCAGCCTAAATTGGGGGGGCGGTGGCTACACCTTC. Amino acid sequence: CASSLNWGGGGYTF.

The chain links TRBV28 to TRBJ1-5; 7 nucleotides agree with TRBD1. V was pared by 6 bases and J by 5 bases, with 4 bases of the junction left unmatched. Germline loops: CDR1 MDHEN, CDR2 SYDVKM. The CDR3 totals 13 residues. The CDR3 reads CASRGTDYQPQHF. In DNA form, the CDR3 reads TGTGCCAGCAGGGGGACAGATTATCAGCCCCAGCATTTT.

The V and J genes are TRBV4-2 and TRBJ2-1; 9 bases line up with TRBD2. With V trimmed by 1 base and J by 0 bases, 1 base remained unmatched. CDR1 is LGHNA and CDR2 is YNFKEQ in the germline V gene. This CDR3 is 16 amino acids long. CDR3 in DNA: TGTGCCAGCAGCCAAGCTAGCGGGGACTCCTACAATGAGCAGTTCTTC. It translates to CASSQASGDSYNEQFF.

The rearrangement links TRBV4-3 to TRBJ2-3, with 11 bases aligning to TRBD2. The CDR3 length is 17 residues. V lost 2 bases and J lost 6; bases outside the gene matches: 10. Germline values: CDR1 LGHNA, CDR2 YSLEER. The CDR3 here is CASSQRRSSGGRDTQYF. The CDR3 nucleotides are TGCGCCAGCAGCCAACGCCGTTCTAGCGGGGGGCGGGATACGCAGTATTTT.

This clone was detected once. J is TRBJ1-4 and V is TRBV6-5; 8 bases match TRBD1. This CDR3 has 14 amino acids. J lost 5 bases, V lost 5 bases, and 4 bases had no gene match. Germline V gene lookup returns CDR1 MNHEY and CDR2 SVGAGI. This CDR3 reads CASSRDRLNEKLFF. CDR3 nucleotide sequence: TGTGCCAGCAGTCGGGACAGGTTAAATGAAAAACTGTTTTTT.

The rearrangement uses TRBV28 and TRBJ1-5, with D tentatively TRBD1 (5 bases). The CDR3 spans 14 residues. Trimming took 10 bases from V and 1 from J, leaving 14 bases between them. Germline-derived CDR1 and CDR2 are MDHEN and SYDVKM. CDR3 residues: CATIGGYSNQPQHF. Here the CDR3 DNA reads TGTGCCACTATTGGGGGGTACAGCAATCAGCCCCAGCATTTT.

The rearrangement uses TRBV6-1 and TRBJ2-7, with D possibly being TRBD1 (5 bases). The CDR3 has 14 residues. Trimming took off 6 bases at V and 2 bases at J, with 14 bases between the two ends. Germline V lookup: CDR1 MNHNS, CDR2 SASEGT. CDR3 region: CASRPDNGAYEQYF. The CDR3 DNA follows: TGTGCCAGCAGGCCGGACAATGGGGCCTACGAGCAGTACTTC.

The V and J genes are TRBV28 and TRBJ2-4, with TRBD2 identical over 7 bases. The CDR3 runs 16 residues. Germline CDR1 and CDR2: MDHEN and SYDVKM. J gave up 0 bases and V 8 bases, and 10 bases lay outside the gene matches. CDR3 nucleotides: TGTGCCAGCGGTACTAGCGCTCCTATAGCCAAAAACATTCAGTACTTC. It is translated as CASGTSAPIAKNIQYF.

A note on this clone: The junction shows a germline mismatch at one end, possibly a read error. CDR3 region: CGSIRDRVGEKLFF. Written as DNA, the CDR3 is TGTGGCAGCATAAGGGACAGGGTCGGGGAAAAACTGTTTTTT. V is TRBV6-1 and J is TRBJ1-4; the match to TRBD1 covers 9 bases. Looked up from germline, CDR1 is MNHNS and CDR2 is SASEGT. This CDR3 spans 14 amino acids.

The chain has TRBV19 and TRBJ2-1; TRBD2 matches 7 bases. The V segment lost 0 bases and the J segment 5 bases; nucleotides outside the gene matches: 4. From germline, CDR1 is LNHDA and CDR2 SQIVND (reference sequence). This CDR3 region has 15 residues. The CDR3 DNA is TGTGCCAGTAGTATAGATTGGCGGGGGAACAATGAGCAGTTCTTC. Its translation: CASSIDWRGNNEQFF.

Remarks on this clone: The junction shows a germline mismatch at one end, possibly a read error. V is TRBV7-7 and J is TRBJ2-3; 12 nucleotides agree with TRBD2. The CDR3 sequence is 16 residues long. Germline values: CDR1 SSHAT, CDR2 FNYEAQ (reference sequence). CDR3 nucleotides: TGTGCTAGCAGCACTGGACTAGCGGGGTTCACAGATACGCAGTATTTT. Amino acid sequence: CASSTGLAGFTDTQYF.

The rearrangement uses TRBV18 and TRBJ2-3; 10 nucleotides match TRBD2. The CDR3 has 16 residues. V trimming: 4 bases; J trimming: 0 bases; junction bases outside the gene matches: 4. The V gene's germline CDR1 is KGHSH and CDR2 LQKENI. This CDR3 reads CASSRLAGTSTDTQYF. The CDR3 region has the DNA TGTGCCAGCTCACGACTAGCGGGCACTAGCACAGATACGCAGTATTTT.

This clone was picked up one time. The chain has TRBV7-9 and TRBJ1-1, with D hard to call. Trimming removed 4 bases from V and 12 bases from J, with 9 bases in between. This CDR3 is 10 amino acids long. Germline V gene lookup returns CDR1 SEHNR and CDR2 FQNEAQ (reference sequence). The CDR3 is CASSSLLTFF. The CDR3 bases are TGTGCCAGCAGCTCCCTGCTTACTTTCTTT.

This chain links TRBV28 with TRBJ2-7; D is undetermined. Deletions cut 3 bases from V and 2 bases from J, with 8 bases between. Per germline, CDR1 MDHEN and CDR2 SYDVKM. This CDR3 spans 13 amino acids. The CDR3 is CASSFGNAYEQYF. DNA for the CDR3: TGTGCCAGCAGTTTTGGCAACGCCTACGAGCAGTACTTC.

This clone was observed a handful of times. The chain recombines TRBV20-1 with TRBJ2-5; possibly TRBD1 or TRBD2 for D (5 bases each). V lost 7 bases, J lost 4 bases, and 7 bases lay in between. CDR1 and CDR2 from the germline V gene are DFQATT and SNEGSKA (reference sequence). The CDR3 has 10 residues. The CDR3 bases are TGCAGTGGTGGGGGAGAGACCCAGTACTTC. Amino acids: CSGGGETQYF.

The V gene is TRBV5-1, the J gene TRBJ2-3; 9 bases are shared with TRBD1. The CDR3 totals 16 residues. The junction had 8 bases not matched to a gene; V was cut back by 2 bases and J by 4 bases. Germline lookup yields CDR1 SGHRS and CDR2 YFSETQ. CDR3 loop: CASSFGRTGGSDTQYF. As DNA, the CDR3 is TGCGCCAGCAGCTTCGGACGAACAGGGGGCTCAGATACGCAGTATTTT.

This chain uses TRBV7-2 with TRBJ2-7; perhaps TRBD1 as D (6 bases). There are 14 residues in the CDR3. The germline V gene has CDR1 SGHTA and CDR2 FQGNSA. The V and J ends lost 3 bases and 2 bases respectively, with 11 bases between them. The CDR3 loop is CASSFQGPTYEQYF. The CDR3 DNA sequence: TGTGCCAGCAGCTTTCAGGGGCCCACCTACGAGCAGTACTTC.

This chain uses TRBV7-2 with TRBJ2-1, with D possibly matching TRBD2 (7 bases). The length of the CDR3 is 18 residues. The germline CDR1 and CDR2 sequences are SGHTA and FQGNSA. Trimming stripped 7 bases from V and 0 bases from J, with 22 bases between. The chain's CDR3 is CASTPGGGGPSSYNEQFF. DNA of the CDR3: TGTGCCAGCACCCCCGGCGGCGGGGGCCCAAGCTCCTACAATGAGCAGTTCTTC.

The chain uses TRBV19 and TRBJ1-4, with TRBD1 matching over 10 bases. Trimming cost V 4 bases and J 8 bases; bases outside gene matches: 7. CDR3 size: 15 residues. Germline CDR1 is LNHDA and CDR2 is SQIVND (reference sequence). The CDR3 DNA is TGTGCCAGTAGTAGATCCGGGACAGGGGACGAAAAACTGTTTTTT. This encodes CASSRSGTGDEKLFF.

The rearrangement joins TRBV2 to TRBJ2-1; perhaps TRBD2 as D (6 bases). Germline CDR1 and CDR2: SNHLY and FYNNEI. This CDR3 has 13 residues. Trimming pared 7 bases from V and 7 bases from J, leaving 14 bases between. This CDR3 reads CASTGTGGNEQFF. CDR3 sequence (DNA): TGTGCCAGCACTGGGACTGGGGGGAATGAGCAGTTCTTC.